This T cell receptor (beta chain) was retrieved from a study of T-cell memory formation after mild COVID-19. The study, taken as a whole, reports: The main location of contracting CD4+ clones was CM and EM, and that of contracting CD8+ clones was EMRA. Pre-infection memory showed some responding clones, and this suggested that cross-reactive memory joined. SARS-CoV-2 specificity was not confirmed for second-wave clones peaking on day 37.

Amplification by 5'RACE using constant-segment primers produced TCR alpha and TCR beta cDNA libraries that carried sample barcodes and UMIs. Each CDR3 protein is one row after TCRdb ran MiXCR on the 5' RACE reads. The data show roughly 300,000 distinct CDR3 sequences, roughly 8.2% seen once. The CDR3 sequence is 12 residues long. Trimming stripped 8 bases from V and 4 bases from J, with 15 bases between. Germline V gives CDR1 DFQATT, CDR2 SNEGSKA (reference sequence). This clonotype was seen repeatedly, ten times or more. As yet, its antigen is unknown. The clonotype comes from a man younger than 35 who had mild COVID-19 (a few samples of this study predate the infection). Cell type and time point are not known. The rearrangement links TRBV20-1 to TRBJ2-7; D is perhaps TRBD1 (7 bases). Sequenced: PBMCs or a T cell subset sorted from them (not recorded which). CDR3 sequence (DNA): TGCAGTACTACCCCAGGGGGGTACGAGCAGTACTTC. It encodes CSTTPGGYEQYF.